Each of the 2 T cell receptor beta chains below was sequenced from the same sample in a study of blood T cell repertoires in COVID-19. The data were produced by immunoSEQ multiplex PCR, yet TCRdb's version contains in-frame clones alone and is incomplete. The table lists about 180,000 clones, 89% of them singletons. Sequencing was carried out using PBMCs or T cells enriched from blood (not recorded which). The origin of the receptors is a woman in her thirties or forties with acute COVID-19.

The V and J genes are TRBV5-4 and TRBJ2-2; TRBD2 matches 8 bases. V lost 4 bases and J lost 1; bases outside the gene matches: 9. The CDR3 extends over 17 amino acids. Germline V gene sequence: CDR1 SGHNT, CDR2 YYREEE (reference sequence). Here the CDR3 DNA reads TGTGCCAGCAGCCCCGGGGGGGGGAGGCTGAACACCGGGGAGCTGTTTTTT. This sequence encodes CASSPGGGRLNTGELFF.

This chain links TRBV27 with TRBJ2-2; 9 bases align to TRBD1. This CDR3 spans 15 amino acids. Per the germline V gene, CDR1 is MNHEY and CDR2 is SMNVEV (reference sequence). J gave up 3 bases and V 6 bases, and 5 bases lay outside the gene matches. In DNA form, the CDR3 reads TGTGCCAGCAGCCGGGACAGGGATGACACCGGGGAGCTGTTTTTT. Residues: CASSRDRDDTGELFF.